The source of this T cell receptor beta chain is a study of blood T cell repertoires in COVID-19. Study information: The origin of the acute and convalescent COVID-19 samples was the United States, Italy and Spain. T cells, B-cell-depleted T cells, or PBMCs provided the cDNA or gDNA that served as material.

The ends were cut back, 9 bases at V and 6 bases at J, with 12 bases in the middle. Per germline, CDR1 MDHEN and CDR2 SYDVKM. There are 13 residues in the CDR3. Per the original data handling: It was from reference gene primer amplification that nucleated cell counts were estimated. Produced via immunoSEQ multiplex PCR; TCRdb's table is partial and in-frame only. The V and J calls and clone size were taken over from that table, and D and trimming were inferred from the DNA. The sample holds a few hundred thousand clones, 86% seen once. The source is a woman aged 45-65 years with acute or convalescent COVID-19. J is TRBJ1-6 and V is TRBV28; no firm D call. Sequencing was done on a sample of peripheral blood. In DNA form, the CDR3 reads TGTGCCAGTAGAGGGCGTCGTAATTCACCCCTCCACTTT. It specifies CASRGRRNSPLHF.